This paragraph covers one TCR beta chain sequence. The data stem from a study of blood T cell repertoires in COVID-19. Authors' analysis steps: Estimates of nucleated cell counts were drawn from the amplification of reference gene primers. Generated by immunoSEQ multiplex PCR, the TCRdb table keeps only in-frame clones and is missing some. V, J and clone size are those of that table, while D and trimming were read from the DNA. The sample lists approximately 190,000 clones; 70% to 90% were seen once. Germline CDR1 reads GTSNPN; CDR2 reads SVGIG (reference sequence). The CDR3 totals 15 residues. The trim removed 0 bases at V and 7 bases at J, leaving 8 bases unmatched.

V usage is TRBV30 and J usage is TRBJ1-5; 8 nucleotides agree with TRBD1. The sequence came from a woman in her 40s in a cohort exposed to, infected with or recovered from COVID-19 (not recorded which). The sample taken for sequencing was PBMCs or T cells enriched from blood (not recorded which). CDR3 bases: TGTGCCTGGAGTGTCCACTGGGACAGGAACCAGCCCCAGCATTTT. Translation: CAWSVHWDRNQPQHF.